What follows are 5 T cell receptor beta chains derived from one specimen sequenced in a study of CD8 T cells in Susac syndrome. Random hexamers served to reverse transcribe roughly 0.5 to 1 ug RNA. TCRdb ran MiXCR on the immunoSEQ multiplex PCR reads and lists one entry per CDR3 protein. The sample has some 68,000 distinct CDR3 sequences; 93% are singletons. What was sequenced was CD4+ T cells from PBMCs. The receptor set was obtained from a human donor with Susac syndrome.

The chain employs TRBV6-5 and TRBJ1-5; TRBD1 agrees at 7 bases. The CDR3 extends over 14 amino acids. The V gene's germline CDR1 is MNHEY and CDR2 SVGAGI. The junction had 8 bases not matched to a gene; V was cut back by 7 bases and J by 5 bases. The CDR3 is CASKTGRTDQPQHF. The CDR3 DNA reads TGTGCCAGCAAGACAGGGCGGACGGATCAGCCCCAGCATTTT.

This rearrangement joins TRBV28 to TRBJ2-3; 8 bases are a match to TRBD2. The V gene end was trimmed by 4 bases and the J gene end by 0 bases; junction bases not matched to a gene: 9. From germline, CDR1 is MDHEN and CDR2 SYDVKM. The CDR3 runs 17 residues. The CDR3 here is CASSWEGGGTSTDTQYF. The CDR3, as DNA: TGTGCCAGCAGTTGGGAGGGCGGGGGGACTAGCACAGATACGCAGTATTTT.

This clonotype was detected only a few times. The junction departs from the called germline gene at one end, perhaps through a read error. This sequence joins TRBV6-5 and TRBJ2-7; TRBD1 aligns across 8 bases. Germline V gene data show CDR1 as MNHEY and CDR2 as SVGAGI. The CDR3 totals 15 residues. The CDR3 coding sequence is TGTGCCAGCAGTCCGAACAGGGGGTTCTCCCACGAGCAGTACTTC. Protein: CASSPNRGFSHEQYF.

For this clonotype: Germline and junction disagree at one end, which may indicate a read error. The V call is TRBV5-1, the J call TRBJ2-2; weak D call: TRBD1 (6 bases). This CDR3 has 15 residues. In germline, CDR1 is SGHRS, CDR2 YFSETQ. CDR3 sequence: CASSLWAGAAGEQFF. CDR3 coding DNA: TGCGCCAGCAGCTTGTGGGCAGGGGCGGCCGGGGAGCAGTTTTTT. Together with reference TRBV5-1 and TRBJ2-2, the CDR3 gives the full variable domain: KAGVTQTPRYLIKTRGQQVTLSCSPISGHRSVSWYQQTPGQGLQFLFEYFSETQRNKGNFPGRFSGRQFSNSRSEMNVSTLELGDSALYLCASSLWAGAAGEQFFGEGSRLTVL.

The V gene is TRBV21-1, the J gene TRBJ1-2. TRBV21-1 is marked as a pseudogene. This CDR3 comprises 14 residues. CDR3 in amino acids: CASSWEFANYGYTF. The CDR3, as DNA: TGTGCCAGCAGCTGGGAGTTTGCTAACTATGGCTACACCTTC.